This TCR beta chain was profiled in a study of cytomegalovirus exposure and HLA in healthy donors. Researchers ran the PCR with 60 Vbeta and 13 Jbeta primers. Original processing methods: An analysis performed later counted roughly 79 million unique TCR beta chains (approximately 12 million of them shared). Data came from immunoSEQ multiplex PCR; TCRdb stores just in-frame clones and leaves some out. V and J calls and clone size are given by that table; D and trimming were obtained from the DNA. The sample lists about 150,000 clones, around 80% occurring once. With respect to this clone: The antigen remains unidentified.

The germline CDR1 and CDR2 sequences are SGHRS and YFSETQ. Trimming shortened V by 1 base and J by 6 bases, and 11 bases separated the two germline ends. This CDR3 has 14 amino acids. Study-level findings and limits: In a later analysis, at a false discovery rate of 0.05, about 17,000 TCR beta sequences matched HLA alleles.

Unrecorded immune exposure was likely among donors, who were nominally healthy when sampled. The clonotype was recovered from a man aged 25 to 40 in good health and CMV-seropositive. Material for sequencing was PBMCs. This sequence joins TRBV5-1 and TRBJ1-5, with D possibly being TRBD1 (5 bases). The CDR3 DNA reads TGCGCCAGCAGCTTGTGGGGGGACCCTCAGCCCCAGCATTTT. Residues: CASSLWGDPQPQHF.